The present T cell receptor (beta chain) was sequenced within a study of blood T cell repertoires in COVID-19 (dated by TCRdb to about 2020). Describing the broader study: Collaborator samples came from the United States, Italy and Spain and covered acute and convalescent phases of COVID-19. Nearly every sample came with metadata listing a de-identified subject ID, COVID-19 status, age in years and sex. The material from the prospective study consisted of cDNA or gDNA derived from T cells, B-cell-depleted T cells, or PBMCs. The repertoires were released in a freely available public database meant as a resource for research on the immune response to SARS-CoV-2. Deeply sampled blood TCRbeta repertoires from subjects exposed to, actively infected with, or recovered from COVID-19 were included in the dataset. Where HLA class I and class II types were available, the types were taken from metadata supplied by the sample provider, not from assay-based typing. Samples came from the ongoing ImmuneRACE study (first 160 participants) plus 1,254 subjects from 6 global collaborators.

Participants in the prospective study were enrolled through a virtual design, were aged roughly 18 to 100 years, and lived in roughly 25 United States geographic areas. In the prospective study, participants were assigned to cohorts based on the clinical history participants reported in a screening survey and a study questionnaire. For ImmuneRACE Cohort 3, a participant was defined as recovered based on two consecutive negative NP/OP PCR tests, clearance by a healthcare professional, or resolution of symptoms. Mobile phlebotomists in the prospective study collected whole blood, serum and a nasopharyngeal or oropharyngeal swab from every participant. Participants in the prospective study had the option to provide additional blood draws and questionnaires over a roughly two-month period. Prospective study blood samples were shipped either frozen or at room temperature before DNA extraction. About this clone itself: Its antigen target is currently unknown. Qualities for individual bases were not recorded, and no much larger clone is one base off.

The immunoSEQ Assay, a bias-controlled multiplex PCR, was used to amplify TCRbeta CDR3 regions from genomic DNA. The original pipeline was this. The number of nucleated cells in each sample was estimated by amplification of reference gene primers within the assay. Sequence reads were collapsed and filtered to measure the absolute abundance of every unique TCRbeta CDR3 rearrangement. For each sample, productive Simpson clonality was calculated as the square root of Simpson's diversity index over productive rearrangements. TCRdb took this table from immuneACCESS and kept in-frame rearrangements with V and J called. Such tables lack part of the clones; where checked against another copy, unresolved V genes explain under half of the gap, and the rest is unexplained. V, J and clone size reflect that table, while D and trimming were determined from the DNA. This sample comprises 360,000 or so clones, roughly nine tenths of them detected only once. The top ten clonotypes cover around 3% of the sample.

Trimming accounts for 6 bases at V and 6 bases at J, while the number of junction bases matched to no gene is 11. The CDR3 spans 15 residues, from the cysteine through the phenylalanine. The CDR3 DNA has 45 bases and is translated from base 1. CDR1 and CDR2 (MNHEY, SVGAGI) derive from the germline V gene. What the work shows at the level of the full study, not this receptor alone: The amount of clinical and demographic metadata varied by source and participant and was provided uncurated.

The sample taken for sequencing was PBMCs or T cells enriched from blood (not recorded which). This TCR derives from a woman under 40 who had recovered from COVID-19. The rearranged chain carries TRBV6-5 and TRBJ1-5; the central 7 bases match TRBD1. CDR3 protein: CASSGDRANGQPQHF. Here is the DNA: TGTGCCAGCAGCGGAGACAGGGCGAACGGTCAGCCCCAGCATTTT.